This T cell receptor (beta chain) was observed in a study of blood T cell repertoires in COVID-19. Study as a whole: There were acute and convalescent COVID-19 samples, and they came from the United States, Italy and Spain.

In the original processing: Scientists estimated how many nucleated cells there were by amplifying reference gene primers. Some clones are missing from TCRdb's copy, which holds only in-frame ones; the method was immunoSEQ multiplex PCR. The DNA was the basis for D and trimming; V, J and clone size are from that table. Of some 100,000 clones listed, approximately 91% were seen once; the top ten hold 2.1%. Germline V gives CDR1 LNHDA, CDR2 SQIVND (reference sequence). The CDR3 has 14 amino acids. Trimming left V 3 bases short and J 4 bases short, with 7 bases between. The sequencing sample was made of peripheral blood. This receptor was identified in a man aged 45-65 years with active COVID-19. The chain has TRBV19 and TRBJ2-6, with D uncertain. CDR3 amino acids: CASSIPLGANVLTF. CDR3 bases: TGTGCCAGTAGTATCCCCCTCGGGGCCAACGTCCTGACTTTC.